A selection of T cell receptor beta chains follows, all from one sample in a study of T cell responses to AZD1222 COVID-19 vaccine. Generated by immunoSEQ multiplex PCR, the TCRdb table keeps only in-frame clones and is missing some. The repertoire holds around 110,000 clones, with more than 85% as singletons. Material: peripheral blood, obtained on day 0 of AZD1222 vaccination. These receptors were obtained from an adult in good health. Both conserved end residues are part of each CDR3. A D gene is named only where the DNA matches it firmly. For some rows the clone size is stated as once, few or many, or as a class when expanded; others skip it.

D gene | J gene | V gene | clone size | CDR3 protein | CDR3 DNA
NA | TRBJ1-6 | TRBV5-1 | NA | CASSPLSSYNSPLHF | TGCGCCAGCAGTCCACTTAGCTCCTATAATTCACCCCTCCACTTT
TRBD1 | TRBJ2-7 | TRBV28 | NA | CASSLFGQGAPEQYF | TGTGCCAGCAGTTTATTTGGCCAGGGGGCGCCTGAGCAGTACTTC
NA | TRBJ1-1 | TRBV5-4 | NA | CASSPMGMNTEAFF | TGTGCCAGCAGCCCGATGGGGATGAACACTGAAGCTTTCTTT
NA | TRBJ2-7 | TRBV6-1 | NA | CASSEPGNSYEQYF | TGTGCCAGCAGTGAACCAGGGAATTCCTACGAGCAGTACTTC
NA | TRBJ2-3 | TRBV7-3 | NA | CASSSRSGGTDTQYF | TGTGCCAGCAGTTCCCGTAGCGGCGGCACAGATACGCAGTATTTT
NA | TRBJ1-1 | TRBV28 | NA | CASRGSGSPEAFF | TGTGCCAGCAGAGGGTCAGGGTCCCCTGAAGCTTTCTTT
TRBD2 | TRBJ2-7 | TRBV20-1 | NA | CSGLASYEQYF | TGCAGTGGACTAGCCTCCTACGAGCAGTACTTC
NA | TRBJ2-2 | TRBV7-6 | NA | CASSLSGLTTGELFF | TGTGCCAGCAGCTTATCAGGACTAACAACCGGGGAGCTGTTTTTT
NA | TRBJ1-2 | TRBV7-3 | NA | CASSLASSYGYTF | TGTGCCAGCAGCTTAGCCTCAAGCTATGGCTACACCTTC
NA | TRBJ1-1 | TRBV29-1 | few | CSVAIGRQNTEAFF | TGCAGCGTTGCTATCGGACGGCAGAACACTGAAGCTTTCTTT
TRBD1 | TRBJ2-7 | TRBV5-1 | NA | CASCEGQGIWGEQYF | TGCGCCAGCTGCGAGGGACAGGGGATATGGGGCGAGCAGTACTTC
NA | TRBJ1-5 | TRBV18 | NA | CASSPEGPQNQPQHF | TGTGCCAGCTCACCGGAGGGACCACAGAATCAGCCCCAGCATTTT
NA | TRBJ2-2 | TRBV5-1 | NA | CASSFATGNTGELFF | TGCGCCAGCAGCTTTGCCACGGGGAACACCGGGGAGCTGTTTTTT
NA | TRBJ1-2 | TRBV3-1/TRBV3-2 | NA | CASSHLGNYGYTF | TGTGCCAGCAGCCATTTGGGCAACTATGGCTACACCTTC
TRBD1 | TRBJ1-1 | TRBV19 | once | CASSLTGGVLNTEAFF | TGTGCCAGTAGTCTCACAGGGGGCGTTTTGAACACTGAAGCTTTCTTT
NA | TRBJ1-6 | TRBV28 | once | CASSIRGGNSPLHF | TGTGCCAGCAGTATCCGAGGAGGTAATTCACCCCTCCACTTT
NA | TRBJ2-7 | TRBV13 | NA | CASTLWGFTYEQYF | TGTGCCAGCACCCTATGGGGGTTTACCTACGAGCAGTACTTC
NA | TRBJ2-5 | TRBV4-1 | NA | CASSQDLWGVETQYF | TGCGCCAGCAGCCAAGATTTATGGGGAGTAGAGACCCAGTACTTC
NA | TRBJ2-1 | TRBV6-5 | NA | CASSPGDNEQFF | TGTGCCAGCAGTCCGGGCGATAATGAGCAGTTCTTC
TRBD1 | TRBJ2-7 | TRBV28 | NA | CASRGIWDRGYEQYF | TGTGCCAGCAGGGGCATTTGGGACAGGGGTTACGAGCAGTACTTC
TRBD1 | TRBJ1-2 | TRBV19 | NA | CASSLNRGDYGYTF | TGTGCCAGTAGTTTAAACAGGGGCGACTATGGCTACACCTTC
TRBD2 | TRBJ2-1 | TRBV9 | NA | CASSPTSGTYNEQFF | TGTGCCAGCAGCCCGACTAGCGGGACCTACAATGAGCAGTTCTTC
NA | TRBJ1-6 | TRBV5-1 | NA | CASSLRDYNSPLHF | TGCGCCAGCAGCTTGCGTGACTATAATTCACCCCTCCACTTT
TRBD2 | TRBJ2-3 | TRBV28 | NA | CASSLLAGVSDTQYF | TGTGCCAGCAGTTTATTAGCGGGAGTTTCAGATACGCAGTATTTT
NA | TRBJ2-3 | TRBV13 | NA | CASRASGFGDTQYF | TGTGCCAGTCGCGCCTCGGGGTTCGGGGATACGCAGTATTTT